The rows below give T cell receptor beta chains drawn from one sample of a study of PD-1 blockade in classical Hodgkin lymphoma. Only in-frame clones appear in the TCRdb table, and some are missing; sequencing was by immunoSEQ multiplex PCR. Here the sample spans about 60,000 clones, more than 80% being singletons. The sequencing here drew on peripheral blood mononuclear cells (PBMCs), taken before the fourth cycle of nivolumab. The receptors here all came from a human donor with classical Hodgkin lymphoma. Each CDR3 is given with its conserved first and last residue. D genes are given only for firm matches. Size tells how often a clone was seen (once, few, many) or the class of an expanded clone, and some rows leave it out.

TRBJ2-4,.,.,TRBV27,CASSEGVTKNIQYF,TGTGCCAGCAGTGAAGGGGTTACCAAAAACATTCAGTACTTC
TRBJ1-2,.,TRBD1,TRBV19,CASIPGTGDLFYGYTF,TGTGCCAGTATTCCAGGGACAGGGGATCTTTTCTATGGCTACACCTTC
TRBJ2-7,once,.,TRBV9,CASSSSRGSSYEQYF,TGTGCCAGCAGCTCATCAAGGGGGAGCTCCTACGAGCAGTACTTC
TRBJ1-5,.,TRBD1,TRBV6-5,CASSRQGVGNQPQHF,TGTGCCAGCAGCCGACAGGGGGTGGGCAATCAGCCCCAGCATTTT
TRBJ2-7,.,.,TRBV7-3,CASSAHRDSYEQYF,TGTGCCAGCAGCGCCCACCGGGACTCCTACGAGCAGTACTTC
TRBJ1-2,.,TRBD1,TRBV5-4,CASSLSGGEGYTF,TGTGCCAGCAGCTTGTCAGGGGGGGAAGGCTACACCTTC
TRBJ2-5,.,.,TRBV15,CATSPWVVGETQYF,TGTGCCACCAGCCCATGGGTAGTGGGAGAGACCCAGTACTTC
TRBJ1-2,once,.,TRBV29-1,CSVEVATARGYTF,TGCAGCGTTGAAGTCGCGACAGCTAGAGGCTACACCTTC
TRBJ1-3,.,.,TRBV5-4,CASSLAGAGNTIYF,TGTGCCAGCAGCTTGGCCGGAGCTGGAAACACCATATATTTT
TRBJ2-6,.,.,TRBV27,CASSWAGANVLTF,TGTGCCAGCAGTTGGGCTGGGGCCAACGTCCTGACTTTC
TRBJ2-3,once,.,TRBV12-5,CASGLVVAEITDTQYF,TGTGCTAGTGGTTTGGTAGTGGCAGAAATCACAGATACGCAGTATTTT
TRBJ1-1,.,TRBD1,TRBV5-1,CASSPRTGSPSEAFF,TGCGCCAGCAGCCCTAGGACAGGGTCCCCCTCTGAAGCTTTCTTT
TRBJ2-1,.,.,TRBV5-5,CASTWRPATSYNEQFF,TGTGCCAGCACCTGGAGGCCCGCCACGTCCTACAATGAGCAGTTCTTC
TRBJ1-1,.,.,TRBV30,CAWRSRNTEAFF,TGTGCCTGGAGGTCAAGGAACACTGAAGCTTTCTTT
TRBJ2-1,.,.,TRBV7-9,CASSLRQLPTGEQFF,TGTGCCAGCAGCCTGCGACAGCTACCAACTGGAGAGCAGTTCTTC
TRBJ2-2,.,.,TRBV18,CASSPPPVSGELFF,TGTGCCAGCTCACCGCCGCCGGTCTCCGGGGAGCTGTTTTTT
TRBJ2-7,.,TRBD1,TRBV10-3,CAISGGQAKSSYEQYF,TGTGCCATCAGTGGGGGACAGGCGAAGTCTTCCTACGAGCAGTACTTC
TRBJ2-5,.,.,TRBV5-8,CASSFRTAQETQYF,TGTGCCAGCAGCTTCCGGACAGCCCAAGAGACCCAGTACTTC
TRBJ2-5,.,TRBD1,TRBV6-5,CASSKGQGVLETQYF,TGTGCCAGCAGCAAGGGACAGGGGGTGTTAGAGACCCAGTACTTC
TRBJ2-1,.,.,TRBV6-1,CASSEPIVNEQFF,TGTGCCAGCAGTGAGCCGATCGTCAATGAGCAGTTCTTC
TRBJ1-1,few,.,TRBV9,CASGEADTEAFF,TGTGCCAGCGGCGAGGCAGACACTGAAGCTTTCTTT
TRBJ2-7,.,TRBD1,TRBV28,CASSRDRPPYEQYF,TGTGCCAGCAGCCGGGACAGGCCTCCCTACGAGCAGTACTTC
TRBJ1-4,.,.,TRBV6-1,CASSLEKLFF,TGTGCCAGCAGCCTTGAAAAACTGTTTTTT
TRBJ1-1,.,TRBD1,TRBV6-1,CASSHRDRGYTEAFF,TGTGCCAGCAGCCACCGGGACAGGGGATATACTGAAGCTTTCTTT
TRBJ2-5,.,.,TRBV4-1,CASSQSGLGVRGQYF,TGCGCCAGCAGCCAATCGGGCCTCGGGGTTAGGGGCCAGTACTTC
TRBJ1-1,.,.,TRBV7-9,CASSFISTEAFF,TGTGCCAGCAGCTTTATTTCGACTGAAGCTTTCTTT
TRBJ1-1,once,.,TRBV7-9,CASSHRTPGQLNTEAFF,TGTGCCAGCAGTCATCGTACACCGGGACAACTGAACACTGAAGCTTTCTTT
TRBJ1-3,.,.,TRBV30,CAWSVHGNTIYF,TGTGCCTGGAGTGTACATGGGAACACCATATATTTT
TRBJ2-3,.,TRBD2,TRBV28,CASSPPAGGASTDTQYF,TGTGCCAGCAGTCCCCCAGCGGGGGGGGCGAGCACAGATACGCAGTATTTT